The 2 T cell receptor beta chains given below trace back to one sample, sequenced in a study of blood T cell repertoires in COVID-19. TCRdb's table, derived via immunoSEQ multiplex PCR, lists solely in-frame clones and lacks some. The data hold fewer than 250,000 clones, with about four fifths observed a single time. Sample: PBMCs or T cells enriched from blood (not recorded which). Receptor source: a woman in her 40s who had been exposed to COVID-19.

The CDR3 here is CASSLATDYGYTF. DNA for the CDR3: TGTGCCAGCAGCTTAGCCACGGACTATGGCTACACCTTC. The rearrangement uses TRBV7-9 and TRBJ1-2; no reliable D call. Deletions cut 0 bases from V and 3 bases from J, with 5 bases between. Germline CDR1 is SEHNR and CDR2 is FQNEAQ (reference sequence). The CDR3 contains 13 residues.

The J gene is TRBJ2-7, the V gene TRBV7-8, with 13 bases matching TRBD2. Per germline, CDR1 SGHVS and CDR2 FQNEAQ. Germline trimming cut 4 bases from V and 0 bases from J; bases unmatched to any gene: 6. The CDR3 contains 17 residues. DNA of the CDR3: TGTGCCAGCAGCTCGGGACTAGCGGGAATGACCTCCTACGAGCAGTACTTC. Translated, it gives CASSSGLAGMTSYEQYF. The full variable domain, completed using reference TRBV7-8 and TRBJ2-7, is GAGVSQSPRYKVAKRGQDVALRCDPISGHVSLFWYQQALGQGPEFLTYFQNEAQLDKSGLPSDRFFAERPEGSVSTLKIQRTQQEDSAVYLCASSSGLAGMTSYEQYFGPGTRLTVT.